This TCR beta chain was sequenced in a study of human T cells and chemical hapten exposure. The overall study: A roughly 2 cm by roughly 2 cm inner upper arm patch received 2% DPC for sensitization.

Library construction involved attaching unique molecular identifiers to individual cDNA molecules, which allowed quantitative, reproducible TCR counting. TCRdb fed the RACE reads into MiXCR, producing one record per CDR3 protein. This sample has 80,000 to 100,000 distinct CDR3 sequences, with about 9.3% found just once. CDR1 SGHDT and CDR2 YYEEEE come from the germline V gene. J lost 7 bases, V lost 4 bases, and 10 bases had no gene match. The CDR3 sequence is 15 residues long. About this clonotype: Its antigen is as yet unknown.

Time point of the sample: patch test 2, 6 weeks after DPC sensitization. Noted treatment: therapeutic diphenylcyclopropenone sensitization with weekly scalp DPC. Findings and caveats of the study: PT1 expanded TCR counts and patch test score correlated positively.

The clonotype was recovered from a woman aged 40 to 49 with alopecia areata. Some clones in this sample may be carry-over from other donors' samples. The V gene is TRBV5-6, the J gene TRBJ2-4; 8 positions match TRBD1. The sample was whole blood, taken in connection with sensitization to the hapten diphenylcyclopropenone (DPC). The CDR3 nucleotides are TGTGCCAGCAGCAGGGGCTGGACAGGGTGGAACATTCAGTACTTC. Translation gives CASSRGWTGWNIQYF.